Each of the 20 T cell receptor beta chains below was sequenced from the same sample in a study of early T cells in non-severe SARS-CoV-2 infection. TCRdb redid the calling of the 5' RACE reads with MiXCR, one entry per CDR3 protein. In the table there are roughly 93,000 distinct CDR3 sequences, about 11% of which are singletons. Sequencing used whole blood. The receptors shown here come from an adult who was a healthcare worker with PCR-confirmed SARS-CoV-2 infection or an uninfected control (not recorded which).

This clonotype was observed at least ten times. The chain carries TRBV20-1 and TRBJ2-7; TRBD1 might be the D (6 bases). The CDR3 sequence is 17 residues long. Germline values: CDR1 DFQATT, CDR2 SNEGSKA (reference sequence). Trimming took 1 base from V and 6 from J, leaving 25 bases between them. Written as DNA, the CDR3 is TGCAGTGCTAGAGGAGAGGTTTCGACAGGTAGAACGGGCGAGCAGTACTTC. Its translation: CSARGEVSTGRTGEQYF.

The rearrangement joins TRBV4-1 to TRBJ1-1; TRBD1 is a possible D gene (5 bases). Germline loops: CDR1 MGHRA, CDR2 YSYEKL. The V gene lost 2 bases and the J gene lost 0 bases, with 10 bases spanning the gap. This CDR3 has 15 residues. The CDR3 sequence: CASSQSQGMNTEAFF. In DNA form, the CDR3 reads TGCGCCAGCAGCCAAAGTCAGGGCATGAACACTGAAGCTTTCTTT.

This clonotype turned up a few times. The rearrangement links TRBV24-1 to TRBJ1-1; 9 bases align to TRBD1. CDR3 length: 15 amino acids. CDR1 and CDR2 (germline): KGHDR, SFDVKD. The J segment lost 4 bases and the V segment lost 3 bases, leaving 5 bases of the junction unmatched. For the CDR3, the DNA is TGTGCCACCAGTGATCGGGGACAGGGAGGCACTGAAGCTTTCTTT. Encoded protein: CATSDRGQGGTEAFF.

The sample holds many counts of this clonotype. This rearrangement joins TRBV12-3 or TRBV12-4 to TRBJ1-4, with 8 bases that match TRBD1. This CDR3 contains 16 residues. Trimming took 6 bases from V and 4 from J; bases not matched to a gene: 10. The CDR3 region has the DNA TGTGCCAGCAGCATACACGCGGGACAGGTTAATGAAAAACTGTTTTTT. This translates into CASSIHAGQVNEKLFF.

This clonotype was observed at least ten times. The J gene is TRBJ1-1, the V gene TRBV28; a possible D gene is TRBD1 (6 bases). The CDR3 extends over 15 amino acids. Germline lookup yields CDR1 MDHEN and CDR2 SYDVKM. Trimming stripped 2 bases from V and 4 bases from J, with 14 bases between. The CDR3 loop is CASSLGTTGLTEAFF. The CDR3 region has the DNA TGTGCCAGCAGTTTAGGTACAACAGGGCTCACTGAAGCTTTCTTT.

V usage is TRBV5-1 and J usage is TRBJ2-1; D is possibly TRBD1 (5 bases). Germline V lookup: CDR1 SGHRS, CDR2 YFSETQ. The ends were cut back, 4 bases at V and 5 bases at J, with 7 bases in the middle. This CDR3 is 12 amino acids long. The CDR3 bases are TGCGCCAGCAGCCGCAGGGACAATGAGCAGTTCTTC. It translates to CASSRRDNEQFF.

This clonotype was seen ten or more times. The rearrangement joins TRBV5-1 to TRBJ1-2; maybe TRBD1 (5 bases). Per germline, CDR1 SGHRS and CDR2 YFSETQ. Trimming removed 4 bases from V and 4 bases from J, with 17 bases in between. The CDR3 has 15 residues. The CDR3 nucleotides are TGCGCCAGCAGCCGGGACGGGGAACTCGGCTATGGCTACACCTTC. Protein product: CASSRDGELGYGYTF.

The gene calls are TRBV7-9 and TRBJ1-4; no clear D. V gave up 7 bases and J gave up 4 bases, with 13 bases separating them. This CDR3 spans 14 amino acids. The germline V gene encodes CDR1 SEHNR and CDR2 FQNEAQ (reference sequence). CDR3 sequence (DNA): TGTGCCAGCAACATGCAGAGCAATAATGAAAAACTGTTTTTT. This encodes CASNMQSNNEKLFF. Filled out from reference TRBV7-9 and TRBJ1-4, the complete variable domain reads DTGVSQNPRHKITKRGQNVTFRCDPISEHNRLYWYRQTLGQGPEFLTYFQNEAQLEKSRLLSDRFSAERPKGSFSTLEIQRTEQGDSAMYLCASNMQSNNEKLFFGSGTQLSVL.

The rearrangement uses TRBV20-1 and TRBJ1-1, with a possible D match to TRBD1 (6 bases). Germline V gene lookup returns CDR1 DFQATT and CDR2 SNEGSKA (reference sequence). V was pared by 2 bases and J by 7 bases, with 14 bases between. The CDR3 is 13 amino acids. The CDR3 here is CSARPTGQGEAFF. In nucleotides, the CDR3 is TGCAGTGCTAGACCCACAGGGCAGGGTGAAGCTTTCTTT.

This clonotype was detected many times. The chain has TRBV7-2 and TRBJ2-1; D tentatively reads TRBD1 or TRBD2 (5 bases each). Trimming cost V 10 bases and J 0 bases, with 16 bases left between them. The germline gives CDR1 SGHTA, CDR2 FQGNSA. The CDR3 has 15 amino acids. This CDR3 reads CATRGGPSSYNEQFF. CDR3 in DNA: TGTGCCACGAGGGGCGGGCCTAGCTCCTACAATGAGCAGTTCTTC.

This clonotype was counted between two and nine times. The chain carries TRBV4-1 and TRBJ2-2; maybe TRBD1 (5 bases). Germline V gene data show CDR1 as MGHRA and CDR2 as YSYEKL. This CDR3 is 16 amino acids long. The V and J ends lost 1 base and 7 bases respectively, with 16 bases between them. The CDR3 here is CASSQGVSRGIGELFF. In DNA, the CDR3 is TGCGCCAGCAGCCAAGGAGTTTCTAGGGGAATCGGGGAGCTGTTTTTT.

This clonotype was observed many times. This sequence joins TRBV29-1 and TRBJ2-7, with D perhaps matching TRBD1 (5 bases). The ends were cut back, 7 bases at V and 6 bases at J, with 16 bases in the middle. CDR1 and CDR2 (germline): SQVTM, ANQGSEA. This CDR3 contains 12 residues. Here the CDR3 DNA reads TGCAGCGCCTCCGGAGCAGGGCGCGAGCAGTACTTC. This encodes CSASGAGREQYF.

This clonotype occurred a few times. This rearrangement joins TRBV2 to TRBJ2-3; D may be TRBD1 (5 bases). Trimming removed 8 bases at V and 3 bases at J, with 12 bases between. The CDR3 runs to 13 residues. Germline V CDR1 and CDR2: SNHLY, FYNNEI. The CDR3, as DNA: TGTGCCAGCCAGGGATTGGGTACAGATACGCAGTATTTT. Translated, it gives CASQGLGTDTQYF.

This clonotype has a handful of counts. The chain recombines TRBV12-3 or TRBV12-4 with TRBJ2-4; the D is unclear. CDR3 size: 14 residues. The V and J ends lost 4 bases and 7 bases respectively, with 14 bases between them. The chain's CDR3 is CASSSSPPGNIQYF. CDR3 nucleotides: TGTGCCAGCAGTTCCTCCCCCCCGGGTAACATTCAGTACTTC.

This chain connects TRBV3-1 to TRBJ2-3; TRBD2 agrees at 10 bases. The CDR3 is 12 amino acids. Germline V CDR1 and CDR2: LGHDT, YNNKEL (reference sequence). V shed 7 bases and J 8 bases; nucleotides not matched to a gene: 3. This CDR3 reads CASNLAGGTQYF. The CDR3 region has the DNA TGTGCCAGCAACTTAGCGGGAGGTACGCAGTATTTT.

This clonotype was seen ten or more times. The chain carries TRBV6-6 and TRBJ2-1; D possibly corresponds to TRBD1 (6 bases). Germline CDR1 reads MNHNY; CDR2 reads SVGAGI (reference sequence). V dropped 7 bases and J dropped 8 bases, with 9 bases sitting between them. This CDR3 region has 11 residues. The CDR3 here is CASMGAYEQFF. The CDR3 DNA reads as TGTGCCAGCATGGGGGCATATGAGCAGTTCTTC.

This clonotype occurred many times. The CDR3 nucleotides read TGTGCCAGCTCACCGACCCGGACAGGATCCGAAGCTTTCTTT. Protein product: CASSPTRTGSEAFF. The rearrangement uses TRBV18 and TRBJ1-1, with 7 bases that match TRBD1. In germline, CDR1 is KGHSH, CDR2 LQKENI. The CDR3 loop spans 14 amino acids. V was clipped by 3 bases and J by 8 bases; unmatched bases: 9. The full variable domain, with the rest looked up from reference TRBV18 and TRBJ1-1, is NAGVMQNPRHLVRRRGQEARLRCSPMKGHSHVYWYRQLPEEGLKFMVYLQKENIIDESGMPKERFSAEFPKEGPSILRIQQVVRGDSAAYFCASSPTRTGSEAFFGQGTRLTVV.

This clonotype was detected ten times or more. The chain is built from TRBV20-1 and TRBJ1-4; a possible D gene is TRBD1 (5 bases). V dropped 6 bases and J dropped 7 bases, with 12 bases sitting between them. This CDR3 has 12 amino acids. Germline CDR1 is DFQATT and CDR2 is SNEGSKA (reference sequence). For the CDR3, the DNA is TGCAGTGCCAGGGTGAGCGGTGAAAAACTGTTTTTT. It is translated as CSARVSGEKLFF.

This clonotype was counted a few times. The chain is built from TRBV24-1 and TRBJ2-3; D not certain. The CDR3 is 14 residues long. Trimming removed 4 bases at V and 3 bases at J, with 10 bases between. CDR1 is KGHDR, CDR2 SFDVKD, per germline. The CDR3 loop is CATSDPTRTDTQYF. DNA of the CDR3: TGTGCCACCAGTGACCCCACCCGAACAGATACGCAGTATTTT.

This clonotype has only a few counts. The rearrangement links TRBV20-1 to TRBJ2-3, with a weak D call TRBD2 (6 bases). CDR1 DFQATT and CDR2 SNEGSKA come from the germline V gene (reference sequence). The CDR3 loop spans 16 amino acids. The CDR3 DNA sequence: TGCGGATCCGGGACTCGTCATTCGGGGGGCACAGATACGCAGTATTTT. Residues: CGSGTRHSGGTDTQYF.